This TCR beta chain was sequenced for a study of early T cells in non-severe SARS-CoV-2 infection (TCRdb year 2021). Some background on the complete study: Bulk RNA from unsorted whole blood was used for TCR sequencing, so alpha and beta chains could not be paired. General study outcomes and caveats: VDJdb matching was skewed toward anti-spike CD8 responses and likely underestimated virus-specific expansions by missing private and CD4 specificities.

V gives up 5 bases and J gives up 6 bases, and the segment between their germline ends measures 13 bases. The CDR3 starts with the cysteine, ends with the phenylalanine, and has 13 residues. Of the read, only the CDR3 DNA is kept; its 39 bases are in frame from base 1. In the germline V gene (reference sequence), CDR1 corresponds to LNHNV and CDR2 to YYDKDF. This was a case-control study nested in a cohort of healthcare workers in London, UK, who had nasopharyngeal swab PCR tests and blood samples taken every week. Healthcare workers were recruited between 23 and 31 March 2020, during the week of the UK lockdown, and were followed weekly for up to roughly 15 weeks. As concerns this clonotype: There is no known antigen for this receptor. No clone much larger than this one lies a single base away; base qualities are absent.

The library was generated by 5' RACE. For sequencing, a NextSeq 500 was employed. In the TCR library protocol, unique molecular identifiers were attached to individual cDNA molecules to correct for PCR bias and sequencing error. TCR alpha and beta chains were both sequenced, and the abundances of alpha and beta sequences in each sample were closely correlated with each other. The published analysis was carried out like this. Decombinator V4 was used to annotate TCR sequences for V gene, J gene and CDR3. Expanded TCRs were defined as changing significantly between any two time points under a Poisson model with p below 0.0001. TCR abundances were normalised to the total number of TCRs sequenced per sample and were expressed as counts per million. MAIT TCRs were defined by TRAV1-2 paired with TRAJ12, TRAJ20 or TRAJ33, and iNKT TCRs by TRAV10 paired with TRAJ18. VDJdb, accessed 1 November 2021, was searched for CMV, EBV and SARS-CoV-2 annotated TCRs, with TCRs annotated for multiple antigens excluded. TCRdb reprocessing: public reads trimmed at Q25 with fastp, clones called with MiXCR, in-frame beta chains kept. Every entry covers one CDR3 protein and lists the most common genes and DNA from its rows. It is TCRdb's table, rather than the study itself, that gives the V and J calls and clone size. This sample holds 90,000 or so distinct CDR3 sequences; more than 12% were observed only once. Jointly, the top ten make up 5.5% of the sample.

Sample: whole blood. The receptor's source is an adult who was a healthcare worker with PCR-confirmed SARS-CoV-2 infection or an uninfected control (not recorded which). The rearranged chain carries TRBV15 and TRBJ1-1; there is no confident call for the D gene. The DNA reads as follows: TGTGCCACCAGCCGATCTGCCCCCTCTGAAGCTTTCTTT. The translation is CATSRSAPSEAFF.